This entry concerns a single TCR beta chain. Source study methods: Scientists estimated how many nucleated cells there were by amplifying reference gene primers. Profiling relied on immunoSEQ multiplex PCR, and the TCRdb table lists in-frame clones only, not all of them. The DNA was the basis for D and trimming; V, J and clone size are from that table. The sample yields about 280,000 clones, roughly 80% seen once. This specimen belongs to a study of blood T cell repertoires in COVID-19. Background on the study: Specimens from acute and convalescent COVID-19 originated in the United States, Italy and Spain.

The study recruited people aged roughly 18 to 95 years across about two dozen US areas. Germline trimming cut 6 bases from V and 3 bases from J; bases unmatched to any gene: 8. Germline loops: CDR1 LGHNT, CDR2 FRNRAP. This CDR3 spans 15 amino acids. The specimen was PBMCs or T cells enriched from blood (not recorded which). V gene TRBV12-5 combines with J gene TRBJ2-3, with 8 bases identical to TRBD1. The TCR originated in a man aged 35 to 55 who had been exposed to COVID-19. The CDR3 is CASGPGQGWTDTQYF. DNA of the CDR3: TGTGCTAGTGGACCTGGACAGGGTTGGACAGATACGCAGTATTTT. Combining the CDR3 with reference TRBV12-5 and TRBJ2-3 gives the whole variable domain DARVTQTPRHKVTEMGQEVTMRCQPILGHNTVFWYRQTMMQGLELLAYFRNRAPLDDSGMPKDRFSAEMPDATLATLKIQPSEPRDSAVYFCASGPGQGWTDTQYFGPGTRLTVL.